This T cell receptor (beta chain) was recorded in a study of blood T cells in healthy people across ages (dated by TCRdb to about 2015). Turning to the overall study: In model experiments, template switching captured roughly one uniquely barcoded TCR beta cDNA molecule for every two T cells. The study measured age-related changes in TCR beta repertoire diversity using deep sequencing normalized with unique cDNA molecular identifiers. Donors were grouped into four age groups: young (average 16 years), middle-aged (roughly 38), aged (roughly 67) and long-lived (just over 80). For two donors (one aged 18 to 29 and one aged 80 or older), the study analyzed two additional independent replicas of 1 million unique cDNA reads from the same blood draw.

Library preparation was by 5' RACE. These reads were obtained on an Illumina HiSeq 2500. A second roughly 6 to 12 cycle PCR used a sample-barcoded 5' primer and a J-beta primer mix. Each TCR beta cDNA molecule received a unique molecular identifier from a template-switch 5' adaptor carrying 12 random nucleotides. At least 3 million CDR3-containing paired-end reads were obtained from each sample. The Mint cDNA synthesis kit, primed by a TRBC-specific oligonucleotide, was used to synthesize first-strand cDNA from all RNA. All cDNA was treated with uracil-DNA glycosylase and then went through a first 18-cycle PCR with the universal primers M1SS and BC2_uni_R. The published analysis was carried out like this. For normalization, 1 million high-quality reads, each with a distinct molecular identifier, were randomly selected from each sample. Reads sharing molecular identifiers were discarded rather than binned into consensus sequences. MiTCR, run with a Q25 quality threshold and the strictest error-elimination algorithm, handled CDR3 identification, clonotype clustering and error correction. A nonparametric unseen species model with Euler transformation was used to estimate a lower bound on total TCR beta diversity. TCRdb redid the processing of the public reads, applying fastp at Q25 and MiXCR, and retained in-frame beta chains. Every entry covers one CDR3 protein and lists the most common genes and DNA from its rows. The V and J calls, along with clone size, are taken from TCRdb and not from the paper's own processing. A total of hundreds of thousands of distinct CDR3 sequences appear in this sample, 25% of them only once. The ten largest make up 9.4% of the sample.

V is clipped by 5 bases and J by 6 bases, and the sequence between their germline boundaries is 10 bases long. The germline V gene yields SNHLY for CDR1 and FYNNEI for CDR2. Inclusive of the bounding cysteine and phenylalanine, the CDR3 is 12 residues long. Only CDR3 DNA is held: 36 bases, read in frame from base 1. Points the paper makes about the study in general: Since profiling was done on bulk unsorted PBMCs, naive and antigen-experienced compartments could not be conclusively compared. Observed TCR beta diversity correlated strongly with the percentage of naive T cells measured by flow cytometry. As age increased, observed TCR beta diversity per million T cells dropped in a roughly linear way, and a significant reduction was already evident by age around 41. Total diversity estimates from one million sequenced T cells were considered lower bounds and underestimates. The CMV infection status of donors was not known, potentially confounding age-related changes in expanded clonotypes. Compared with the aged group, more naive CD4+ T cells, fewer expanded clones and increased TCR diversity were shown by the long-lived group, suggesting age selection.

This clonotype has only a few counts. Its antigen remains undetermined. There are no base qualities to consult, and no much larger clone falls within one base. The approximately 41 donors, aged about 6 to 95 years, were systemically healthy Caucasian individuals from Russia. Around 10 milliliters of peripheral blood were collected from each donor into EDTA-treated Vacutainer tubes. Ficoll-Paque density-gradient centrifugation was used to isolate PBMCs, with at least 6 million per sample. Total RNA was extracted from PBMCs with Trizol reagent, with at least 5.5 micrograms obtained per sample. The percentages of naive CD45RAhigh/CD27high T cells were determined by flow cytometry on a PBMC aliquot from every donor. These data were likewise used in another study, on T cells of mothers and their children. As the second study states: Donors were nine systemically healthy Caucasian individuals: three mothers and their six children. cDNA synthesis used all of the extracted RNA, with 1.5 ug of RNA in each 15 ul reaction. Sample barcodes and 2-4 random nucleotides were added via the M1S primer in the second PCR. Over 8 million TCR beta CDR3 reads were obtained for each mother, and millions of reads were obtained for each child. TCR recombination output is similarly shaped by thymic selection in related and unrelated pairs, with a minor effect exerted by inherited differences. Related mother-child pairs always showed normalized repertoire overlap that was slightly higher than in unrelated mother-child pairs, though the difference was never significant. No persistent microchimeric T cell clones were found, with a detection sensitivity of 85 to 100 clones per million clonotypes. The study used deep NGS to compare TCR beta repertoires of mothers and children, seeking features distinguishing related mother-child pairs from unrelated individuals. The mean age was around 40 +/- 4 years for the mothers and approximately 11 +/- 4 years for the children. After adapter ligation was performed with NEBNext reagents, the libraries were sequenced on an Illumina HiSeq 2000 with 100+100 nt paired-end reads. To prevent cross-contamination, the mother and child libraries were prepared a month apart and were sequenced in separate runs. Each donor had between roughly 450,000 and 2,300,000 distinct TCR beta clonotypes identified. Naive TCR beta clonotypes were estimated from low-frequency clonotypes matched to each donor's FACS-determined naive share, without sorting.

The receptor's source is a boy aged 5-17 years in good health. The material sequenced was blood. The chain is assembled from TRBV2 and TRBJ1-2; a confident D gene designation cannot be given. Read as DNA, the sequence is TGTGCCAGCAGTCCAAGCACGAATGGCTACACCTTC. This gives the protein CASSPSTNGYTF.